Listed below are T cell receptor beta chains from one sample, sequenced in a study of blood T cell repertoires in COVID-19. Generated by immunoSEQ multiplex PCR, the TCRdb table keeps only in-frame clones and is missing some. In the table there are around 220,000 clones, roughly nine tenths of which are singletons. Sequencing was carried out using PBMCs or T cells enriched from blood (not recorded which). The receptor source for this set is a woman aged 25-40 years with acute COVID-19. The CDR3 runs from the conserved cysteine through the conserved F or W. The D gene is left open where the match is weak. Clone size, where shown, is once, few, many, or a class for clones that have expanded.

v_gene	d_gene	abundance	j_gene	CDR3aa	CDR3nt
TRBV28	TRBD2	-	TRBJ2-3	CASSLSVGGLSTDTQYF	TGTGCCAGCAGTTTAAGTGTGGGAGGGCTAAGCACAGATACGCAGTATTTT
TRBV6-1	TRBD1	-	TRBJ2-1	CASSDGGTGVNEQFF	TGTGCCAGCAGTGACGGAGGGACAGGGGTCAATGAGCAGTTCTTC
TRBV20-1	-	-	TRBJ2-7	CSAKGAEQYF	TGCAGTGCCAAGGGAGCCGAGCAGTACTTC
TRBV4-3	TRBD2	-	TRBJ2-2	CASSQDPLTSGSHGELFF	TGCGCCAGCAGCCAAGACCCTCTGACTAGCGGGAGCCACGGGGAGCTGTTTTTT
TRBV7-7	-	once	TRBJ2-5	CASSLAPTRLQETQYF	TGTGCTAGCAGCTTAGCACCGACTCGTTTACAAGAGACCCAGTACTTC
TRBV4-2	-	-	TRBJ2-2	CASSQWLALNTGELFF	TGTGCCAGCAGCCAATGGCTAGCGTTGAACACCGGGGAGCTGTTTTTT
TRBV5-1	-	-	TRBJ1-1	CASSLDRAVTEAFF	TGCGCCAGCAGCTTGGACAGGGCGGTGACTGAAGCTTTCTTT
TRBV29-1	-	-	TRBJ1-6	CSVLQGQNSPLHF	TGCAGCGTTCTGCAGGGCCAAAATTCACCCCTCCACTTT
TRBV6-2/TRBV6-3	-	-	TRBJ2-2	CASSYSTAVNTGELFF	TGTGCCAGCAGTTACTCGACAGCCGTGAACACCGGGGAGCTGTTTTTT
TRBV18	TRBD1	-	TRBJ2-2	CASSPGQGVFGELFF	TGTGCCAGCTCGCCGGGACAGGGGGTTTTCGGGGAGCTGTTTTTT
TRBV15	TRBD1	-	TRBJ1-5	CATSTGQGYQPQHF	TGTGCCACCAGCACCGGACAGGGGTATCAGCCCCAGCATTTT
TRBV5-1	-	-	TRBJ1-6	CASSLAPGGRNSPLHF	TGCGCCAGCAGCTTGGCGCCCGGGGGGCGGAATTCACCCCTCCACTTT
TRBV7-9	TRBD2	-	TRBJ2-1	CASSRAGDYNEQFF	TGTGCCAGCTCCCGGGCGGGGGACTACAATGAGCAGTTCTTC
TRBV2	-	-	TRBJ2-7	CASSPDRTSSYEQYF	TGTGCCAGCAGCCCCGACAGGACCAGTTCCTACGAGCAGTACTTC
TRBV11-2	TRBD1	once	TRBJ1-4	CASSLGQGYEKLFF	TGTGCCAGCAGCTTGGGACAGGGGTATGAAAAACTGTTTTTT
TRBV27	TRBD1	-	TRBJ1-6	CVSATGASPLHF	TGTGTCAGCGCGACAGGGGCATCACCCCTCCACTTT
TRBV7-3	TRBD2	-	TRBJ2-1	CASSSGLTSEQFF	TGTGCCAGCAGCTCAGGCTTGACTAGCGAGCAGTTCTTC
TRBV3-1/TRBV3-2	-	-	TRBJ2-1	CASSRTPLERVSYNEQFF	TGTGCCAGCAGTCGGACACCCCTCGAGAGAGTGTCCTACAATGAGCAGTTCTTC
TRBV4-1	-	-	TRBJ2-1	CASSQGRFYNEQFF	TGCGCCAGCAGCCAAGGCAGATTCTACAATGAGCAGTTCTTC
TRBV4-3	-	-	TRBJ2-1	CASSQTDSSYNEQFF	TGCGCCAGCAGCCAAACGGACAGCTCCTACAATGAGCAGTTCTTC
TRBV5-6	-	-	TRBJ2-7	CASSQGTVPGGQYF	TGTGCCAGCAGCCAAGGGACAGTCCCCGGGGGGCAGTACTTC
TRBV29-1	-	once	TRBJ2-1	CSGGLSYNEQFF	TGCAGCGGGGGACTCTCCTACAATGAGCAGTTCTTC
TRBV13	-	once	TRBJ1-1	CASSLGRNRNTEAFF	TGTGCCAGCAGCTTAGGCAGGAATCGGAACACTGAAGCTTTCTTT
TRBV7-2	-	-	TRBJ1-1	CASSAHPPVNTEAFF	TGTGCCAGCAGCGCACACCCCCCAGTGAACACTGAAGCTTTCTTT
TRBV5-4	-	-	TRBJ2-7	CASSLPGLYEQYF	TGTGCCAGCAGCTTACCGGGTCTCTACGAGCAGTACTTC
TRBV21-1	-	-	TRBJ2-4	CASSKAAGGLSAKNIQYF	TGTGCCAGCAGCAAAGCGGCGGGGGGGCTGTCAGCCAAAAACATTCAGTACTTC
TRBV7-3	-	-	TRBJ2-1	CASSALASSYNEQFF	TGTGCCAGCAGCGCACTAGCCTCCTCCTACAATGAGCAGTTCTTC
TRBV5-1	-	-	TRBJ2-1	CASSQGLYNEQFF	TGCGCCAGCAGCCAAGGACTATACAATGAGCAGTTCTTC
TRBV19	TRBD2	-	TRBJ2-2	CASKRGRETGELFF	TGTGCCAGTAAACGGGGGAGGGAGACCGGGGAGCTGTTTTTT
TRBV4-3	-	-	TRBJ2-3	CASSRARFSTDTQYF	TGCGCCAGCAGCCGCGCGCGGTTTAGCACAGATACGCAGTATTTT
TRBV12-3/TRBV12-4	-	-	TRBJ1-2	CASSGGDYGYTF	TGTGCCAGCAGTGGGGGGGACTATGGCTACACCTTC
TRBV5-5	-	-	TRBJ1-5	CASSLGRGGQPQHF	TGTGCCAGCAGCTTGGGCAGGGGTGGTCAGCCCCAGCATTTT
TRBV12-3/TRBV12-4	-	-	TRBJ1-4	CASSLSGIGKLFF	TGTGCCAGCAGTTTATCAGGGATCGGAAAACTGTTTTTT
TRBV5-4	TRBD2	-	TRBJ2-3	CASSLDRGGLSDTQYF	TGTGCCAGCAGCTTAGATCGGGGGGGCCTCTCAGATACGCAGTATTTT
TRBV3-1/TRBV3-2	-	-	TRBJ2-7	CASSQRTLRAYEQYF	TGTGCCAGCAGCCAACGGACATTGAGAGCCTACGAGCAGTACTTC
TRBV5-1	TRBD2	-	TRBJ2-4	CASSLVSSGGHSKNIQYF	TGCGCCAGCAGCTTGGTCTCTAGCGGGGGGCATAGCAAAAACATTCAGTACTTC
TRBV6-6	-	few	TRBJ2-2	CASSRSPGELFF	TGTGCCAGCTCTCGGTCCCCCGGGGAGCTGTTTTTT
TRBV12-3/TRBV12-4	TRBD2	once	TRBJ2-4	CASSGTSRNIQYF	TGTGCCAGCAGTGGGACTAGCAGAAACATTCAGTACTTC
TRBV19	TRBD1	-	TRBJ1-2	CASRDSLYGYTF	TGTGCCAGTCGGGACAGCTTATATGGCTACACCTTC
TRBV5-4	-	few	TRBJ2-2	CASSFGQGNTGELFF	TGTGCCAGCAGCTTCGGTCAGGGGAACACCGGGGAGCTGTTTTTT
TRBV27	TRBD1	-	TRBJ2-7	CASSLWGQGAEEQYF	TGTGCCAGCAGCCTGTGGGGACAGGGGGCAGAGGAGCAGTACTTC
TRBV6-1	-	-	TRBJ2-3	CASSEYKGVSDTQYF	TGTGCCAGCAGTGAATACAAGGGGGTATCAGATACGCAGTATTTT
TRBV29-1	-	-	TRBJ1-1	CSVGSAGRDTEAFF	TGCAGCGTTGGATCCGCAGGGAGGGACACTGAAGCTTTCTTT
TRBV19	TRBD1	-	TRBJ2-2	CASSTQGQRELFF	TGTGCCAGTAGTACCCAGGGACAGAGGGAGCTGTTTTTT